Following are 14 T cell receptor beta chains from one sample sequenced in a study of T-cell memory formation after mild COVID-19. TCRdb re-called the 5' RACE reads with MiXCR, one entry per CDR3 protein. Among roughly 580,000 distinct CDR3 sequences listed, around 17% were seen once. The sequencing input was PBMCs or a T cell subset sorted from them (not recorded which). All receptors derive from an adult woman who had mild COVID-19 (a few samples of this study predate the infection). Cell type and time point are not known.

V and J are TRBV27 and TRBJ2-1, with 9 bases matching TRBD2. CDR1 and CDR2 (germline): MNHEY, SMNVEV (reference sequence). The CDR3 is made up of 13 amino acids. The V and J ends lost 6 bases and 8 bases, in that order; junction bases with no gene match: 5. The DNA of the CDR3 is TGTGCCAGCAGGCCTAGCGGGAACGATGAGCAGTTCTTC. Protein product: CASRPSGNDEQFF.

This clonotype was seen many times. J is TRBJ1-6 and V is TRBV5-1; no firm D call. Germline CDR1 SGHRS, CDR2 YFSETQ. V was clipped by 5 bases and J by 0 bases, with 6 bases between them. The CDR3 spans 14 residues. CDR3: CASRVSSYNSPLHF. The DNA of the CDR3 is TGCGCCAGCAGGGTGAGCTCCTATAATTCACCCCTCCACTTT. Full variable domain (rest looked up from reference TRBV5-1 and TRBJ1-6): KAGVTQTPRYLIKTRGQQVTLSCSPISGHRSVSWYQQTPGQGLQFLFEYFSETQRNKGNFPGRFSGRQFSNSRSEMNVSTLELGDSALYLCASRVSSYNSPLHFGNGTRLTVT.

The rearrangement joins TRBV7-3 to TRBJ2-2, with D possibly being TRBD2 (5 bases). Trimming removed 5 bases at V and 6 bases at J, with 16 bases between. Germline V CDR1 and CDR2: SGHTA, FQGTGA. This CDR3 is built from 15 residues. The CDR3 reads CASSPTRGPAGELFF. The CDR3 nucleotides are TGTGCCAGCAGCCCCACTAGAGGGCCTGCCGGGGAGCTGTTTTTT.

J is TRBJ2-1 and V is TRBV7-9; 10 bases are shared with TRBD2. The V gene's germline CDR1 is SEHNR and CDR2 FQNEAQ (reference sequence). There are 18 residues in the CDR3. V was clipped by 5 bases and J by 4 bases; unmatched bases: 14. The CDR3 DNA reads TGTGCCAGCAGCCCAACTCGGGGCGGACTAGCGGTGTACAATGAGCAGTTCTTC. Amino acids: CASSPTRGGLAVYNEQFF.

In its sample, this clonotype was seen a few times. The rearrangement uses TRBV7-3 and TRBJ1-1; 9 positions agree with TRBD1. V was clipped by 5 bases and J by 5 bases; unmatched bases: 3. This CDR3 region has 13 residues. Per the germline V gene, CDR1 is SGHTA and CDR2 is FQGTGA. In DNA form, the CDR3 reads TGTGCCAGCAGCAATGACAGGGGGACTGAAGCTTTCTTT. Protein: CASSNDRGTEAFF.

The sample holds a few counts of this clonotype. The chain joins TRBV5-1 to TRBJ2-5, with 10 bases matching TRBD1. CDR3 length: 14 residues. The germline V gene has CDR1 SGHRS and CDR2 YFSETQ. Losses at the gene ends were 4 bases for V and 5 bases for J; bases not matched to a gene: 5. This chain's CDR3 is CASSTGTGDETQYF. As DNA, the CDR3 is TGCGCCAGCAGCACCGGGACAGGGGATGAGACCCAGTACTTC.

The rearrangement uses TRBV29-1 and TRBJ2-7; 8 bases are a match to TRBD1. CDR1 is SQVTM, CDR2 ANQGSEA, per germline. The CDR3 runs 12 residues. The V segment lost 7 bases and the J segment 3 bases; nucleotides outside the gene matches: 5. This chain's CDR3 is CSGRDRFYEQYF. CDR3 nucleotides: TGCAGCGGCCGGGACAGGTTCTACGAGCAGTACTTC.

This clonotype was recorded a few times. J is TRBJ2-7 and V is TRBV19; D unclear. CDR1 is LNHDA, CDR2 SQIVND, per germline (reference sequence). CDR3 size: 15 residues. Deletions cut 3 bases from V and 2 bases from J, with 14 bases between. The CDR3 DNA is TGTGCCAGTAGTATTGTTTGGGGTGGGACCTACGAGCAGTACTTC. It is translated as CASSIVWGGTYEQYF.

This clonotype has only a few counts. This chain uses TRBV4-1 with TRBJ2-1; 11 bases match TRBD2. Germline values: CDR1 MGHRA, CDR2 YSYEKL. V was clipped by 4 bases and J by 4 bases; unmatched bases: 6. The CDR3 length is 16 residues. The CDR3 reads CASSLEPSGGYNEQFF. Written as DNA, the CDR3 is TGCGCCAGCAGCCTTGAGCCTAGCGGGGGGTACAATGAGCAGTTCTTC.

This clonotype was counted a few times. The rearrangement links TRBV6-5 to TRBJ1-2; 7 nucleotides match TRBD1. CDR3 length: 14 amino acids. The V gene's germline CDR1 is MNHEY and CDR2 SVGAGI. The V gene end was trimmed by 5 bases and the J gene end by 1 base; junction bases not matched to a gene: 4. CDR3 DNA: TGTGCCAGCAGTGCAGGGGGGGATAACTATGGCTACACCTTC. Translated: CASSAGGDNYGYTF.

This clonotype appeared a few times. The CDR3, as DNA: TGTGCCAGCCCTGCGGGGAGATTTGAGCGGGGGACCGGTGGGGGCACAGATACGCAGTATTTT. Its translation is CASPAGRFERGTGGGTDTQYF. The chain links TRBV6-5 to TRBJ2-3, with 8 bases fitting TRBD2. This CDR3 is built from 21 residues. Germline values: CDR1 MNHEY, CDR2 SVGAGI. V was pared by 8 bases and J by 1 base, with 26 bases of the junction left unmatched.

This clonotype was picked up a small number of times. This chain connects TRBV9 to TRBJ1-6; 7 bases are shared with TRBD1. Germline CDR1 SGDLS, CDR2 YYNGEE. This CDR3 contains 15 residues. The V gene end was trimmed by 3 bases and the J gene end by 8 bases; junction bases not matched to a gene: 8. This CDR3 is CASSEGARVDSPLHF. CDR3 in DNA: TGTGCCAGCAGCGAGGGGGCGCGAGTAGATTCACCCCTCCACTTT. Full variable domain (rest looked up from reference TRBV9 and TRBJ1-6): DSGVTQTPKHLITATGQRVTLRCSPRSGDLSVYWYQQSLDQGLQFLIQYYNGEERAKGNILERFSAQQFPDLHSELNLSSLELGDSALYFCASSEGARVDSPLHFGNGTRLTVT.

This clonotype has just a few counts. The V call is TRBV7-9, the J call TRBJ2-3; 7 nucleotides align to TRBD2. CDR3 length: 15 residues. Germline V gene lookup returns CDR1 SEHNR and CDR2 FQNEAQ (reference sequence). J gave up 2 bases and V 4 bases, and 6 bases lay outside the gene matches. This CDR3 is CASSSLAELTDTQYF. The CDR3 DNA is TGTGCCAGCAGCTCTCTAGCGGAGCTCACAGATACGCAGTATTTT.

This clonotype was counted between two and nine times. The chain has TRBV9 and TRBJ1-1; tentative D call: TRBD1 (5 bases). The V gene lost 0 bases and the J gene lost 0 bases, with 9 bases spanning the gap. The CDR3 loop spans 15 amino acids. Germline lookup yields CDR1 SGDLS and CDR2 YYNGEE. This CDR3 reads CASSVGGNLNTEAFF. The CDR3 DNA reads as TGTGCCAGCAGCGTAGGGGGGAACCTGAACACTGAAGCTTTCTTT.